This T cell receptor (beta chain) was profiled in a study of identical twins. This clonotype came up a few times. This CDR3 has 13 residues. The germline V gene encodes CDR1 MGHRA and CDR2 YSYEKL. V was trimmed by 1 base and J by 5 bases, leaving 6 bases between them. One entry per CDR3 protein results from TCRdb running MiXCR on the 5' RACE reads. This sample has hundreds of thousands of distinct CDR3 sequences, with 9% to 15% found just once. Donors were all healthy Caucasians. The sample was also linked to a second study, of yellow fever vaccine responses in identical twins.

The sample comprised PBMCs. This clonotype originated in a woman in her late teens or twenties in good health. The chain is built from TRBV4-1 and TRBJ2-1; D gene unclear. The CDR3 protein is CASSQGPHNEQFF. CDR3 sequence (DNA): TGCGCCAGCAGCCAAGGCCCTCACAATGAGCAGTTCTTC.